The 23 T cell receptor beta chains in this list originate from one sample, sequenced in a study of molecular identifiers for immune sequencing clone quantification. TCRdb reprocessed the PCR reads with MiXCR, giving one entry per CDR3 protein. The sample lists tens of thousands of distinct CDR3 sequences; just over 35% were seen once. Source material: naive CD8+ T cells from blood, with Jurkat cell RNA spiked in. Subset specified: FACS-sorted CD8+CD4-CCR7+CD45RA+ naive T cells. These receptors were obtained from a human donor in good health. Some libraries in this study had Jurkat cell RNA spiked in.

The rearrangement uses TRBV28 and TRBJ2-2; tentative D call: TRBD1 (5 bases). V dropped 8 bases and J dropped 3 bases, with 22 bases sitting between them. Germline V gene data show CDR1 as MDHEN and CDR2 as SYDVKM. This CDR3 is built from 17 residues. The CDR3 is CASAPQQVGSYTGELFF. The CDR3 DNA sequence: TGTGCCAGCGCCCCCCAACAGGTCGGGTCCTACACCGGGGAGCTGTTTTTT.

This clonotype was seen only once. A much bigger clone sits one base away, suggesting this may be a read error. The chain combines TRBV7-8 with TRBJ2-1; D remains ambiguous. V was trimmed by 1 base and J by 6 bases, leaving 16 bases between them. The CDR3 covers 16 residues. Germline CDR1 and CDR2: SGHVS and FQNEAQ. Here the CDR3 DNA reads TGTGCCAGCAGCTTAGTGGTTCGGAACATAAGCAATGAGCAGTTCTTC. This codes for CASSLVVRNISNEQFF.

This sequence joins TRBV4-3 and TRBJ2-7; 14 bases align to TRBD2. The CDR3 consists of 16 residues. Losses at the gene ends were 1 base for V and 7 bases for J; bases not matched to a gene: 6. Germline CDR1 and CDR2: LGHNA and YSLEER. The CDR3 is CASSQGPGLAGDEQYF. The CDR3 DNA is TGCGCCAGCAGCCAAGGGCCGGGACTAGCGGGAGATGAGCAGTACTTC.

This clonotype was counted a single time. The chain uses TRBV27 and TRBJ2-7, with D possibly being TRBD1 (7 bases). Per the germline V gene, CDR1 is MNHEY and CDR2 is SMNVEV (reference sequence). The length of the CDR3 is 14 residues. Deletions cut 4 bases from V and 3 bases from J, with 13 bases between. The CDR3 sequence: CASSWQGGIYEQYF. The CDR3, as DNA: TGTGCCAGCAGTTGGCAGGGGGGAATCTACGAGCAGTACTTC.

This clonotype appeared a few times. This rearrangement joins TRBV20-1 to TRBJ2-5, with 10 bases fitting TRBD1. This CDR3 has 14 residues. J lost 9 bases, V lost 0 bases, and 7 bases had no gene match. Germline V gives CDR1 DFQATT, CDR2 SNEGSKA (reference sequence). As DNA, the CDR3 is TGCAGTGCTAGAGATCGGGACAGGGGTTTGGCCCAGTACTTC. Its translation: CSARDRDRGLAQYF.

This clonotype was detected a few times. The genes are TRBV4-1 and TRBJ1-4; possible D gene TRBD1, 6 bases. The germline CDR1 and CDR2 sequences are MGHRA and YSYEKL. This CDR3 is 14 amino acids long. Between the trimmed V and J ends, which lost 4 bases and 8 bases, there was a span of 14 bases. The CDR3 protein is CASSPWRTAEKLFF. The CDR3 DNA sequence: TGCGCCAGCAGCCCCTGGAGGACAGCCGAAAAACTGTTTTTT.

The rearrangement uses TRBV14 and TRBJ2-1; D gene ambiguous. V shed 0 bases and J shed 4 bases, with 1 base lying between them. The CDR3 sequence is 12 residues long. Germline V gene lookup returns CDR1 SGHDN and CDR2 FVKESK. The CDR3 sequence is CASSQEYNEQFF. CDR3 in DNA: TGTGCCAGCAGCCAAGAGTACAATGAGCAGTTCTTC. Drawing the rest from reference TRBV14 and TRBJ2-1, the complete variable domain is EAGVTQFPSHSVIEKGQTVTLRCDPISGHDNLYWYRRVMGKEIKFLLHFVKESKQDESGMPNNRFLAERTGGTYSTLKVQPAELEDSGVYFCASSQEYNEQFFGPGTRLTVL.

J is TRBJ2-7 and V is TRBV6-2 or TRBV6-3; 7 bases are shared with TRBD2. This CDR3 region has 18 residues. With V trimmed by 6 bases and J by 4 bases, 21 bases remained unmatched. Germline V lookup: CDR1 MNHEY, CDR2 SVGEGT. The DNA for the CDR3 is TGTGCCAGCAGCCTGACGGAGACGGGACTAACAGATCAATACGAGCAGTACTTC. Its translation: CASSLTETGLTDQYEQYF.

The chain recombines TRBV9 with TRBJ2-3; D unclear. Per germline, CDR1 SGDLS and CDR2 YYNGEE. V lost 4 bases, J lost 2 bases, and 11 bases lay in between. This CDR3 region has 14 residues. CDR3 in amino acids: CASSSPGPTDTQYF. CDR3 coding DNA: TGTGCCAGCAGCAGTCCCGGCCCCACAGATACGCAGTATTTT.

Notes on this clonotype: It may be a read error: a sequence one base away is much more abundant. This chain connects TRBV29-1 to TRBJ2-3; D is unresolved. This CDR3 contains 14 residues. Trimming removed 3 bases from V and 10 bases from J, with 20 bases in between. Germline values: CDR1 SQVTM, CDR2 ANQGSEA. The CDR3 loop reads CSVEIGSFDRAQYF. The CDR3 region has the DNA TGCAGCGTTGAGATAGGGTCGTTCGACCGGGCGCAGTATTTT.

The CDR3 coding sequence is TGTGCCAGCAGTTCAGGGGATGGCTACACCTTC. Its translation: CASSSGDGYTF. V and J are TRBV6-2 or TRBV6-3 and TRBJ1-2, with D possibly TRBD1 on 6 matching bases. This CDR3 contains 11 residues. The V gene lost 4 bases and the J gene lost 6 bases, with 6 bases spanning the gap. Per germline, CDR1 MNHEY and CDR2 SVGEGT.

Regarding this clonotype: The CDR3 carries no conserved terminal phenylalanine or tryptophan, so it likely arises from a read error. The J gene is TRBJ1-1, the V gene TRBV19; possible D gene TRBD1, 5 bases. Trimming left V 3 bases short and J 2 bases short, with 7 bases between. This CDR3 is built from 13 residues. Germline assignment: CDR1 LNHDA and CDR2 SQIVND (reference sequence). The DNA for the CDR3 is TGTGCCAGTAGTATTGGGACCAACACTGAAGCTTTCTAT. Translation: CASSIGTNTEAFY.

The J gene is TRBJ2-1, the V gene TRBV7-2; 7 bases align to TRBD2. The junction had 5 bases not matched to a gene; V was cut back by 1 base and J by 8 bases. Germline CDR1 reads SGHTA; CDR2 reads FQGNSA. This CDR3 is built from 14 residues. CDR3 DNA: TGTGCCAGCAGCTTAGGCAGCGGGAACCATGAGCAGTTCTTC. Its translation is CASSLGSGNHEQFF.

This clonotype was detected only once. One end of the junction fails to match germline, which may point to a read error. The genes are TRBV19 and TRBJ2-5; D is ambiguous. The length of the CDR3 is 16 residues. Germline V lookup: CDR1 LNHDA, CDR2 SQIVND (reference sequence). The CDR3 is CASSQGSVTEGETRYF. In DNA, the CDR3 is TGTGCCAGTAGCCAAGGGTCCGTTACGGAAGGAGAGACCCGGTACTTC.

Of note for this clonotype: Given a much more abundant clone one base away, this may be a read error. The CDR3 end shows no conserved phenylalanine or tryptophan, and so a read error is likely. This chain connects TRBV5-8 to TRBJ1-5; D gene uncertain. The CDR3 sequence is 13 residues long. Trimming removed 7 bases from V and 4 bases from J, with 12 bases in between. Germline lookup yields CDR1 SGHTS and CDR2 YDEGEE. CDR3: CASGKGGNQPQHI. The CDR3 bases are TGTGCCAGCGGCAAAGGAGGAAATCAGCCCCAGCATATT.

Note on this clonotype: The CDR3 carries no conserved terminal phenylalanine or tryptophan, so it likely arises from a read error. V gene TRBV6-1 combines with J gene TRBJ1-1; D unresolved. The CDR3 runs 13 residues. V gave up 6 bases and J gave up 2 bases, with 10 bases separating them. Germline V lookup: CDR1 MNHNS, CDR2 SASEGT. CDR3 sequence reads: CASSHDINTEAFL. The CDR3 bases are TGTGCCAGCAGCCACGACATTAACACTGAAGCTTTCCTT.

Concerning this clonotype: The CDR3 end shows no conserved phenylalanine or tryptophan, and so a read error is likely. The chain couples TRBV9 to TRBJ2-7, with 12 bases fitting TRBD2. The CDR3 is 14 amino acids. Trimming at V came to 4 bases and at J to 4 bases, leaving 3 bases not matched to a gene. Per germline, CDR1 SGDLS and CDR2 YYNGEE. CDR3 bases: TGTGCCAGCAGCCCGGGACTAGCGGGTTACGAGCAGTACATC. Its protein product is CASSPGLAGYEQYI.

This clonotype was counted at least ten times. CDR3 in amino acids: CASSFPDYIYNEQFF. For the CDR3, the DNA is TGTGCCAGCAGCTTCCCGGACTACATCTACAATGAGCAGTTCTTC. The chain combines TRBV7-2 with TRBJ2-1; tentative D call: TRBD2 (6 bases). This CDR3 has 15 residues. Per germline, CDR1 SGHTA and CDR2 FQGNSA. The germline V and J ends were trimmed by 3 bases and 3 bases, with 12 bases remaining between them.

In its sample, this clonotype was seen many times. The CDR3 sequence: CASDGPWTRSDTQYF. CDR3 sequence (DNA): TGTGCCAGCGATGGGCCTTGGACTAGGTCAGATACGCAGTATTTT. This chain joins TRBV2 and TRBJ2-3; TRBD2 agrees at 7 bases. Trimming at V came to 8 bases and at J to 4 bases, leaving 12 bases not matched to a gene. In germline, CDR1 is SNHLY, CDR2 FYNNEI. The CDR3 loop spans 15 amino acids.

Note on this clonotype: An end of the junction does not agree with germline; a read error may underlie this. This chain joins TRBV7-9 and TRBJ2-7, with D tentatively TRBD1 (5 bases). Germline V gene sequence: CDR1 SEHNR, CDR2 FQNEAQ (reference sequence). CDR3 length equals 13 residues. CDR3: CASSNRSSFEQYF. The CDR3 DNA sequence: TGTGCCAGCTCAAACAGGTCCTCCTTCGAGCAGTACTTC. The whole variable domain, remainder taken from reference TRBV7-9 and TRBJ2-7, is DTGVSQNPRHKITKRGQNVTFRCDPISEHNRLYWYRQTLGQGPEFLTYFQNEAQLEKSRLLSDRFSAERPKGSFSTLEIQRTEQGDSAMYLCASSNRSSFEQYFGPGTRLTVT.

With regard to this clonotype: A much larger clone differs from this one at a single base, so this may be a read error. The rearrangement links TRBV13 to TRBJ1-2; 7 bases align to TRBD1. Germline V gene lookup returns CDR1 PRHDT and CDR2 FYEKMQ (reference sequence). V was pared by 4 bases and J by 4 bases, with 9 bases of the junction left unmatched. The CDR3 is 15 amino acids. The CDR3 reads CASSSGDSAGYGYTF. The DNA for the CDR3 is TGTGCCAGCAGCTCAGGGGACAGTGCCGGCTATGGCTACACCTTC. Full variable domain (missing parts from reference TRBV13 and TRBJ1-2): AAGVIQSPRHLIKEKRETATLKCYPIPRHDTVYWYQQGPGQDPQFLISFYEKMQSDKGSIPDRFSAQQFSDYHSELNMSSLELGDSALYFCASSSGDSAGYGYTFGSGTRLTVV.

This clonotype occurred once. This sequence may be a read error, since a much larger clone differs from it by one base. This chain's CDR3 is CASGQGGFQPQHF. The DNA of the CDR3 is TGTGCCAGCGGTCAAGGGGGATTTCAGCCCCAGCATTTT. J is TRBJ1-5 and V is TRBV12-3 or TRBV12-4; D possibly corresponds to TRBD1 (6 bases). Deletions cut 8 bases from V and 6 bases from J, with 14 bases between. This CDR3 is 13 amino acids long.

This clonotype was seen at least ten times. The rearrangement joins TRBV29-1 to TRBJ2-3; tentatively, D is TRBD1 (5 bases). V was pared by 4 bases and J by 4 bases, with 12 bases between. CDR1 and CDR2 (germline): SQVTM, ANQGSEA. The CDR3 totals 13 residues. The CDR3 nucleotides are TGCAGCGTTGGACGTGGGGCTCCAGATACGCAGTATTTT. It translates to CSVGRGAPDTQYF.